This T cell receptor beta chain was obtained from a study of graft-versus-host responses after intestinal transplantation. CDR1 MNHNY and CDR2 SVGAGI come from the germline V gene (reference sequence). The V end was cut by 7 bases, the J end by 7 bases, with 11 bases between. The CDR3 spans 13 residues. Clones were sequenced by immunoSEQ multiplex PCR, and TCRdb holds only the in-frame ones, with some missing. This table holds just over 85,000 clones, less than 95% found once. Details on this clone: Its antigen remains unknown.

The rearrangement links TRBV6-6 to TRBJ1-6; the D is unclear. Here the sequenced sample was unstimulated CD8+ T cells sorted from spleen or lymph node cells, taken before transplant. This sequence originates from a human donor who was the organ donor for an intestinal transplant. As DNA, the CDR3 is TGTGCCAGCAACGAGGGTAGGAATTCACCCCTCCACTTT. As protein: CASNEGRNSPLHF.